What follows are 3 T cell receptor beta chains derived from one specimen sequenced in a study of early stage breast cancer tumors (dated by TCRdb to the late 2010s). Libraries were made using the immunoSEQ multiplex PCR assay. This immuneACCESS table, as held by TCRdb, lists in-frame sequences with V and J called but not all clones. Of the missing ones, under half trace to an unresolved V gene in checked studies; the others have no known cause. The sample profile shows 60,000 to 75,000 clones; over 80% of them were found once. The ten most abundant clones make up approximately 4.5% of the sample. Sequencing used blood. The receptors derive from a person aged 40 to 50 with breast cancer.

In this sample, this clone turned up a few times. This rearrangement joins TRBV19 to TRBJ1-3; no definite D call. Germline CDR1 reads LNHDA; CDR2 reads SQIVND (reference sequence). This CDR3 is 13 amino acids long. V dropped 8 bases and J dropped 0 bases, with 8 bases sitting between them. CDR3 protein: CASRFSSGNTIYF. In DNA, the CDR3 is TGTGCCAGTCGATTTAGCTCTGGAAACACCATATATTTT.

V usage is TRBV27 and J usage is TRBJ1-1, with D possibly being TRBD1 (5 bases). CDR3 length: 13 residues. The germline V gene encodes CDR1 MNHEY and CDR2 SMNVEV (reference sequence). Trimming took off 10 bases at V and 0 bases at J, with 12 bases between the two ends. This CDR3 reads CATSGRLNTEAFF. In DNA, the CDR3 is TGTGCCACCTCGGGACGGTTGAACACTGAAGCTTTCTTT.

As DNA, the CDR3 is TGTGCCAGCAGCTTAGGGACGCAAACCTACGAGCAGTACTTC. Its protein is CASSLGTQTYEQYF. The V call is TRBV11-2, the J call TRBJ2-7; D uncertain. CDR3 size: 14 residues. Between the trimmed V and J ends, which lost 1 base and 2 bases, there was a span of 9 bases. CDR1 is SGHAT, CDR2 FQNNGV, per germline.